A selection of T cell receptor beta chains follows, all from one sample in a study of cytomegalovirus exposure and HLA in healthy donors. Generated by immunoSEQ multiplex PCR, the TCRdb table keeps only in-frame clones and is missing some. The sample includes 140,000 or so clones, less than 90% of them seen just once. The sample taken for sequencing was PBMCs. Receptors originate from a boy younger than 10 in good health and CMV-seronegative. Both conserved end residues are part of each CDR3. D genes are given only for firm matches. Some rows have no size entry. The others give once, few or many, or a class for an expanded clone.

>TRBD1|few|TRBJ2-5|TRBV19
CASSIGQGAETQYF
>-|-|TRBJ1-5|TRBV5-1
CASSLLPERATHTNQPQHF
>-|-|TRBJ2-5|TRBV19
CASSTRVRGTQYF
>TRBD1|-|TRBJ1-4|TRBV28
CASSLYTGGAATNEKLFF
>TRBD1|-|TRBJ1-6|TRBV5-1
CASSLGGQGHHNSPLHF
>-|-|TRBJ2-7|TRBV5-4
CASSLDTTYEQYF
>-|-|TRBJ2-1|TRBV27
CASSFLPTGSSYNEQFF
>TRBD2|-|TRBJ2-3|TRBV4-2
CASSQERGREVTDTQYF
>TRBD1|few|TRBJ1-5|TRBV10-3
CAISSSGTGDNQPQHF
>TRBD1|-|TRBJ1-4|TRBV11-2
CASSLNAGGTNEKLFF
>-|-|TRBJ2-5|TRBV11-2
CASSPARGGQETQYF
>-|once|TRBJ1-4|TRBV19
CASSPTGINEKLFF
>TRBD1|-|TRBJ2-3|TRBV11-2
CASSSRQGWSTDTQYF
>-|-|TRBJ2-3|TRBV6-1
CASSFNSDTQYF
>-|once|TRBJ1-5|TRBV5-1
CASSFPRVPQPQHF
>TRBD2|-|TRBJ2-1|TRBV11-2
CASSLNPGLAGVVGEQFF
>TRBD1|-|TRBJ1-5|TRBV19
CASRSQGGTADQPQHF
>TRBD1|-|TRBJ1-1|TRBV5-4
CASSLDRGGEAFF
>TRBD1|-|TRBJ1-4|TRBV27
CASSLGQGYEEKLFF
>TRBD2|-|TRBJ2-1|TRBV7-6
CASSFPLAGATYNEQFF
>TRBD1|-|TRBJ2-7|TRBV6-1
CASSPGQGRYEQYF
>TRBD2|-|TRBJ2-1|TRBV11-1
CASSYLGREQFF
>TRBD2|-|TRBJ2-1|TRBV5-4
CASSFPSGMNNEQFF
>TRBD1|-|TRBJ2-7|TRBV4-2
CASSLAGTGTYEQYF
>-|-|TRBJ1-1|TRBV7-3
CAKGSNTEAFF
>-|-|TRBJ2-1|TRBV27
CASSSRVYNEQFF
>TRBD2|-|TRBJ2-7|TRBV7-2
CASSFRAGVREQYF
>TRBD2|few|TRBJ2-1|TRBV23-1
CASSSKTSGNSFDEQFF
>-|-|TRBJ1-1|TRBV5-4
CASSTPGGTEAFF
>TRBD2|-|TRBJ2-1|TRBV9
CASSVRGEGAGVNRDEQFF